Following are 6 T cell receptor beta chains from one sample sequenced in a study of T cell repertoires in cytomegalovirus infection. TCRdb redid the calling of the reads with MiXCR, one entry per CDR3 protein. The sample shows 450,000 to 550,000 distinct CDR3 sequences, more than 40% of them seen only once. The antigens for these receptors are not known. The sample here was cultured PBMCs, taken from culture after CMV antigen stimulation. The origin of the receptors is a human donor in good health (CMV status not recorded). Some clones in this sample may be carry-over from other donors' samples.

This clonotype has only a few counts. The chain's CDR3 is CASSSGLAGAKNIQYF. CDR3 nucleotides: TGTGCCAGTAGTAGCGGACTAGCGGGAGCCAAAAACATTCAGTACTTC. The rearrangement uses TRBV19 and TRBJ2-4; TRBD2 matches at 11 bases. J lost 0 bases, V lost 4 bases, and 2 bases had no gene match. The CDR3 is 16 amino acids. Per germline, CDR1 LNHDA and CDR2 SQIVND (reference sequence).

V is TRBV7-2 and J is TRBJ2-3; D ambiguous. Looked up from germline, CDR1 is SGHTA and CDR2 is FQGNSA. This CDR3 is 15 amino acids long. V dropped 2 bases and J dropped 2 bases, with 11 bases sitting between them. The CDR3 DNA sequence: TGTGCCAGCAGCTTAATGGCTGGCCCCACAGATACGCAGTATTTT. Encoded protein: CASSLMAGPTDTQYF.

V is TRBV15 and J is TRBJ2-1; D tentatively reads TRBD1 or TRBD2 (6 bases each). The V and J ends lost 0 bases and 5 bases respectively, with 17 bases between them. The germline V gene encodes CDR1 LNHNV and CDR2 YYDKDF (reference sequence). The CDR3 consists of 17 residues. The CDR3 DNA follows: TGTGCCACCAGCAGAGATAGGGGGGTAAAAGGCCACAATGAGCAGTTCTTC. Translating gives CATSRDRGVKGHNEQFF.

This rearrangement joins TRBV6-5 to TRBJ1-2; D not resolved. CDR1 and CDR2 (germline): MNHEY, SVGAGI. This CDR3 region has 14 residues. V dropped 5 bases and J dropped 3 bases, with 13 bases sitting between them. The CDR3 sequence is CASSEGLWDYGYTF. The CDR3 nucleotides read TGTGCCAGCAGTGAAGGTCTCTGGGACTATGGCTACACCTTC.

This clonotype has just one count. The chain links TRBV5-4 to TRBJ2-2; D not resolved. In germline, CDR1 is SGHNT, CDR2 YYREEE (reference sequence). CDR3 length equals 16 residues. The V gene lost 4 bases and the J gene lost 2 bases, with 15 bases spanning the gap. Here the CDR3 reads CASSLEPRLNTGELFF. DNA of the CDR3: TGTGCCAGCAGCCTCGAACCTAGACTTAACACCGGGGAGCTGTTTTTT.

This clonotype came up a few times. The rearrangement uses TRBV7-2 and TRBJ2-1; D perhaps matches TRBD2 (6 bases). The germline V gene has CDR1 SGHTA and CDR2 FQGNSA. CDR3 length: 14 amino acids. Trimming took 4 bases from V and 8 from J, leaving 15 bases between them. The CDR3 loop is CASSSGRDFYEQFF. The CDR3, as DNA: TGTGCCAGCAGCTCAGGCCGGGACTTTTATGAGCAGTTCTTC.